This T cell receptor (beta chain) came from a study of T cell changes during pregnancy in multiple sclerosis (dated by TCRdb to about 2019). About the investigation overall: The study examined how the T cell repertoire changed over the course of pregnancy in women with multiple sclerosis.

With respect to this clone: This receptor's antigen is unknown. Base quality data are lacking; no much larger clone is found one base away.

CDR3 length: 13 amino acids, cysteine to phenylalanine. Left in the record is the CDR3 DNA by itself, 39 bases read in frame from the first base. The germline V gene encodes CDR1 MDHEN and CDR2 SYDVKM. Deletion took 8 bases off V and 2 bases off J, with a span of 13 bases between the germline ends. Libraries were prepared through the immunoSEQ multiplex PCR assay. TCRdb took this table from immuneACCESS and kept in-frame rearrangements with V and J called. Such tables lack part of the clones; where checked against another copy, unresolved V genes explain under half of the gap, and the rest is unexplained. The sample table shows approximately 97,000 clones, and 90% to 95% are seen once. The top ten constitute around 1.7% of the sample.

The sample here was peripheral blood, taken after pregnancy. The chain links TRBV28 with TRBJ2-7, with the D gene call left open. This clonotype originated in a female donor in good health, enrolled as a control in a pregnancy study. The nucleotide sequence is TGTGCCAGCTGTCGTCTGGAGCCCTACGAGCAGTACTTC. Protein translation: CASCRLEPYEQYF.